This T cell receptor (beta chain) was obtained from a study of T-cell memory formation after mild COVID-19. A 5'RACE reaction primed in the constant segment made cDNA libraries of TCR alpha and TCR beta, and these carried sample barcodes and UMIs. TCRdb re-called the 5' RACE reads through MiXCR, storing one row per CDR3 protein. This table holds roughly 100,000 distinct CDR3 sequences, about an eighth found once. Whole-study results and caveats: Contracting CD4+ clones sat mainly in CM and EM; CD8+ in EMRA. The pre-infection memory compartment contained some responding clones, suggesting cross-reactive memory joined. For second-wave clones that peaked at day 37, SARS-CoV-2 specificity went unverified.

V lost 4 bases and J 8 bases, leaving 20 bases between the germline ends. The CDR3 contains 16 residues. CDR1 MGHRA and CDR2 YSYEKL come from the germline V gene. This clonotype was found a few times. Its cognate antigen is unknown. The sequence came from an adult woman who had mild COVID-19 (a few samples of this study predate the infection). Cell type and time point are not known. The genes are TRBV4-1 and TRBJ1-4; weak D call: TRBD1 (5 bases). The material sequenced was PBMCs or a T cell subset sorted from them (not recorded which). The CDR3 loop reads CASSPLGRQFIEKLFF. CDR3 DNA: TGCGCCAGCAGCCCATTGGGACGCCAGTTTATAGAAAAACTGTTTTTT.